One sample yielded the 26 T cell receptor beta chains listed below, sequenced in a study of blood T cell repertoires in COVID-19. The assay was immunoSEQ multiplex PCR, and TCRdb's table has in-frame clones only and misses some. This sample has approximately 250,000 clones, with around 89% found just once. The sample consisted of PBMCs or T cells enriched from blood (not recorded which). These TCRs come from a woman aged 40-49 years with acute COVID-19.

This clone was recorded only once. V is TRBV21-1 and J is TRBJ2-7; TRBD2, as called in the table, went unchecked against the DNA. TRBV21-1 is a pseudogene segment. CDR3 length equals 10 residues. DNA of the CDR3: TGTGCCAGCAGCAAAGTCGGGCAGTACGTC. Protein product: CASSKVGQYV.

This chain links TRBV6-5 with TRBJ1-3; tentative D call: TRBD1 (5 bases). The CDR3 has 13 residues. CDR1 is MNHEY, CDR2 SVGAGI, per germline. Trimming took 6 bases from V and 2 from J, leaving 8 bases between them. Here the CDR3 reads CASRQTAGNTIYF. In nucleotides, the CDR3 is TGTGCCAGCAGACAGACAGCTGGAAACACCATATATTTT.

This chain uses TRBV29-1 with TRBJ2-3, with D perhaps TRBD2 (5 bases). V was clipped by 1 base and J by 0 bases, with 14 bases between them. This CDR3 is built from 16 residues. Germline assignment: CDR1 SQVTM and CDR2 ANQGSEA. The CDR3 loop is CSVEGLRGSSTDTQYF. The CDR3 DNA reads as TGCAGCGTTGAAGGGCTTCGGGGATCGAGCACAGATACGCAGTATTTT.

This rearrangement joins TRBV30 to TRBJ1-4; D perhaps matches TRBD1 (5 bases). Germline V gene sequence: CDR1 GTSNPN, CDR2 SVGIG (reference sequence). This CDR3 is 17 amino acids long. V lost 2 bases and J lost 5, with 21 bases in between. The CDR3 sequence: CAWSSRFRGTENEKLFF. CDR3 DNA: TGTGCCTGGAGTTCCCGCTTCCGGGGGACGGAGAATGAAAAACTGTTTTTT.

The V and J genes are TRBV3-1 (or the pseudogene TRBV3-2) and TRBJ1-2; TRBD1 might be the D (5 bases). Between the trimmed V and J ends, which lost 1 base and 7 bases, there was a span of 7 bases. This CDR3 has 12 residues. CDR1 is LGHDT and CDR2 is YNNKEL in the germline V gene (reference sequence). The CDR3 loop is CASSQGQGGYTF. CDR3 in DNA: TGTGCCAGCAGCCAAGGCCAGGGTGGCTACACCTTC.

V and J are TRBV5-8 and TRBJ1-6; D is unclear. V gave up 2 bases and J gave up 9 bases, with 12 bases separating them. CDR3 length: 14 residues. Germline CDR1 and CDR2: SGHTS and YDEGEE. CDR3 amino acids: CASSFALFGSPLHF. The CDR3 DNA reads TGTGCCAGCAGCTTCGCGCTCTTCGGTTCACCCCTCCACTTT.

This clone has only one observation. The chain carries TRBV4-3 and TRBJ2-3; tentatively, D is TRBD2 (6 bases). The CDR3 has 17 residues. In germline, CDR1 is LGHNA, CDR2 YSLEER. Trimming removed 0 bases from V and 3 bases from J, with 16 bases in between. CDR3 coding DNA: TGCGCCAGCAGCCAAGATCAAATGGACGGGGGTACAGATACGCAGTATTTT. It translates to CASSQDQMDGGTDTQYF.

The rearrangement links TRBV3-1 (or the pseudogene TRBV3-2) to TRBJ2-5; TRBD2 matches at 13 bases. Germline V gives CDR1 LGHDT, CDR2 YNNKEL (reference sequence). The CDR3 sequence is 16 residues long. V trimming: 4 bases; J trimming: 5 bases; junction bases outside the gene matches: 7. The CDR3 loop is CASSLRLAGGWETQYF. The DNA of the CDR3 is TGTGCCAGCAGCCTCCGACTAGCGGGGGGTTGGGAGACCCAGTACTTC.

The genes are TRBV21-1 and TRBJ2-1; whether TRBD2, the table's D call, matches the DNA was not checked. TRBV21-1 is an annotated pseudogene. The CDR3 contains 17 residues. The CDR3 DNA sequence: TGTGCCAGCAGCCCTGACCTAGCGGGGGGGTCCGGCAATGAGCAGTTCTTC. This gives the protein CASSPDLAGGSGNEQFF.

This chain uses TRBV5-1 with TRBJ2-7, with D perhaps matching TRBD1 (6 bases). V dropped 5 bases and J dropped 0 bases, with 15 bases sitting between them. The CDR3 consists of 15 residues. Germline V CDR1 and CDR2: SGHRS, YFSETQ. The CDR3 nucleotides are TGCGCCAGCAGTCAGGACAGTCTCTCCTCCTACGAGCAGTACTTC. Its protein is CASSQDSLSSYEQYF. The whole variable domain, remainder taken from reference TRBV5-1 and TRBJ2-7, is KAGVTQTPRYLIKTRGQQVTLSCSPISGHRSVSWYQQTPGQGLQFLFEYFSETQRNKGNFPGRFSGRQFSNSRSEMNVSTLELGDSALYLCASSQDSLSSYEQYFGPGTRLTVT.

The chain uses TRBV18 and TRBJ1-5; 7 bases line up with TRBD1. The V segment lost 4 bases and the J segment 6 bases; nucleotides outside the gene matches: 6. This CDR3 is 14 amino acids long. Per the germline V gene, CDR1 is KGHSH and CDR2 is LQKENI. DNA for the CDR3: TGTGCCAGCTCACGCCGACAGGGCGGTCAGCCCCAGCATTTT. Its protein product is CASSRRQGGQPQHF.

The chain employs TRBV6-5 and TRBJ1-1, with D hard to call. Germline lookup yields CDR1 MNHEY and CDR2 SVGAGI. The CDR3 has 16 residues. V was cut by 4 bases and J by 3 bases, with 18 bases left in between. CDR3 sequence: CASSFGLPDIDTEAFF. The CDR3 nucleotides are TGTGCCAGCAGTTTTGGACTGCCAGATATCGACACTGAAGCTTTCTTT.

V usage is TRBV5-6 and J usage is TRBJ1-1; perhaps TRBD1 as D (5 bases). The CDR3 runs 14 residues. V lost 10 bases, J lost 0 bases, and 16 bases lay in between. CDR1 and CDR2 (germline): SGHDT, YYEEEE. Here the CDR3 reads CASQRGRLNTEAFF. CDR3 DNA sequence: TGTGCCTCTCAGCGGGGCCGGTTGAACACTGAAGCTTTCTTT.

The chain has TRBV5-6 and TRBJ1-2, with a tentative D call TRBD1 (6 bases). V was pared by 0 bases and J by 2 bases, with 8 bases between. The CDR3 is made up of 14 amino acids. Per germline, CDR1 SGHDT and CDR2 YYEEEE. The CDR3 sequence: CASSLVGQNYGYTF. CDR3 DNA: TGTGCCAGCAGCTTGGTAGGACAGAACTATGGCTACACCTTC.

The gene calls are TRBV12-3 or TRBV12-4 and TRBJ1-4, with D unresolved. The CDR3 totals 12 residues. V gave up 5 bases and J gave up 5 bases, with 6 bases separating them. In DNA, the CDR3 is TGTGCCAGCAGTACAGCAAATGAAAAACTGTTTTTT. Translating it yields CASSTANEKLFF.

The rearrangement joins TRBV7-2 to TRBJ1-3; D gene unclear. CDR3 length: 16 residues. The V end was cut by 1 base, the J end by 0 bases, with 10 bases between. Germline-derived CDR1 and CDR2 are SGHTA and FQGNSA. This CDR3 reads CASSLEAGTSGNTIYF. The CDR3 nucleotides are TGTGCCAGCAGCTTAGAGGCGGGTACCTCTGGAAACACCATATATTTT.

This clone was seen a single time. Relative to the germline gene, one junction end is altered; a read error may explain this. This rearrangement joins TRBV7-2 to TRBJ2-2; the D is unclear. The CDR3 consists of 14 residues. CDR1 SGHTA and CDR2 FQGNSA come from the germline V gene. The CDR3 region is CASLLQLNTGELFF. For the CDR3, the DNA is TGCGCCAGCCTCCTGCAGTTGAACACCGGGGAGCTGTTTTTT.

This sequence joins TRBV20-1 and TRBJ2-7, with 8 bases aligning to TRBD2. This CDR3 comprises 14 residues. The J segment lost 2 bases and the V segment lost 3 bases, leaving 6 bases of the junction unmatched. Germline CDR1 is DFQATT and CDR2 is SNEGSKA (reference sequence). CDR3 sequence: CSASRAGAAYEQYF. The CDR3 DNA reads TGCAGTGCTAGTCGAGCGGGGGCGGCCTACGAGCAGTACTTC.

The gene calls are TRBV19 and TRBJ2-7, with TRBD2 matching 9 bases. CDR3 length equals 15 residues. The trim removed 3 bases at V and 0 bases at J, leaving 3 bases unmatched. Germline CDR1 LNHDA, CDR2 SQIVND (reference sequence). The DNA for the CDR3 is TGTGCCAGTAGTATTTCTAGCGGGGCCTCCTACGAGCAGTACTTC. Its protein product is CASSISSGASYEQYF.

This clone was observed a handful of times. J is TRBJ1-4 and V is TRBV7-9; perhaps TRBD1 as D (6 bases). The V gene lost 0 bases and the J gene lost 12 bases, with 11 bases spanning the gap. The CDR3 has 13 amino acids. Germline V gene sequence: CDR1 SEHNR, CDR2 FQNEAQ (reference sequence). CDR3 in DNA: TGTGCCAGCAGCTTAGCACTACGGACAGAACTGTTTTTT. This translates into CASSLALRTELFF.

The rearrangement uses TRBV4-3 and TRBJ2-5; 11 nucleotides match TRBD2. The CDR3 covers 18 residues. V was pared by 0 bases and J by 7 bases, with 13 bases of the junction left unmatched. Germline V gene lookup returns CDR1 LGHNA and CDR2 YSLEER. CDR3 in DNA: TGCGCCAGCAGCCAAGATGTTCGTGGGACTAGCGGTCCTGGGACCCAGTACTTC. It is translated as CASSQDVRGTSGPGTQYF.

The rearrangement joins TRBV6-1 to TRBJ1-2; D remains ambiguous. This CDR3 has 13 residues. V was shortened by 2 bases and J by 8 bases, with 12 bases between the two germline ends. Germline CDR1 is MNHNS and CDR2 is SASEGT. The DNA for the CDR3 is TGTGCCAGCAGTGAACTCCTGGCGGGGGGCTACACCTTC. Encoded protein: CASSELLAGGYTF.

The sample holds one count of this clone. The chain recombines TRBV10-2 with TRBJ2-3; 9 bases are shared with TRBD2. J lost 4 bases, V lost 2 bases, and 13 bases had no gene match. Germline values: CDR1 WSHSY, CDR2 SAAADI. This CDR3 spans 18 amino acids. This CDR3 is CASSEPPSRAGGPDTQYF. Written as DNA, the CDR3 is TGCGCCAGCAGTGAGCCCCCTTCTAGGGCGGGGGGGCCAGATACGCAGTATTTT.

This chain links TRBV7-9 with TRBJ1-4, with 9 bases matching TRBD1. The CDR3 is made up of 17 amino acids. The junction had 11 bases not matched to a gene; V was cut back by 4 bases and J by 5 bases. CDR1 is SEHNR and CDR2 is FQNEAQ in the germline V gene (reference sequence). The CDR3 nucleotides are TGTGCCAGCAGCTCAAAAATCCAGGGACAGGGCAATGAAAAACTGTTTTTT. Amino acid sequence: CASSSKIQGQGNEKLFF.

DNA for the CDR3: TGTGCCAGTAGTATTCTAGCGGGCGGAGAGCAGTTCTTC. Translating it yields CASSILAGGEQFF. This sequence joins TRBV19 and TRBJ2-1; 8 bases map to TRBD2. V lost 3 bases and J lost 10; bases outside the gene matches: 5. The CDR3 is made up of 13 amino acids. From germline, CDR1 is LNHDA and CDR2 SQIVND (reference sequence).

CDR3 amino acids: CSVGVTVSTEAFF. The DNA of the CDR3 is TGCAGCGTTGGGGTTACAGTTTCTACTGAAGCTTTCTTT. The chain has TRBV29-1 and TRBJ1-1; D is undetermined. There are 13 residues in the CDR3. V shed 4 bases and J shed 5 bases, with 14 bases lying between them. Looked up from germline, CDR1 is SQVTM and CDR2 is ANQGSEA. The full variable domain, completed using reference TRBV29-1 and TRBJ1-1, is SAVISQKPSRDICQRGTSLTIQCQVDSQVTMMFWYRQQPGQSLTLIATANQGSEATYESGFVIDKFPISRPNLTFSTLTVSNMSPEDSSIYLCSVGVTVSTEAFFGQGTRLTVV.